One and the same sample provided the 5 T cell receptor beta chains below, sequenced in a study of response to subunit inactivated influenza vaccine. Via MiXCR, TCRdb re-called the RT-PCR reads, giving one row per CDR3 protein. The profile shows 450,000 to 700,000 distinct CDR3 sequences, 14% of them singletons. Material: PBMCs from blood, obtained 11 to 12 days after vaccination. The receptor set was obtained from a man aged 45 to 65 who received an inactivated influenza vaccine.

This clonotype was counted a few times. The genes are TRBV4-2 and TRBJ2-5, with TRBD2 matching 9 bases. Germline CDR1 LGHNA, CDR2 YNFKEQ. Trimming took 0 bases from V and 5 from J; bases not matched to a gene: 19. This CDR3 has 20 amino acids. The CDR3 loop reads CASSQESRLAGPLGDETQYF. CDR3 DNA: TGTGCCAGCAGCCAAGAGTCCCGGCTAGCGGGACCGCTAGGAGACGAGACCCAGTACTTC.

This clonotype has more than one count but fewer than ten. The rearrangement links TRBV6-1 to TRBJ1-6; possibly TRBD1 for D (5 bases). This CDR3 is built from 13 residues. Germline lookup yields CDR1 MNHNS and CDR2 SASEGT. Trimming took off 6 bases at V and 8 bases at J, with 11 bases between the two ends. The CDR3 loop is CASSGLGDSPLHF. The CDR3 DNA reads as TGTGCCAGCAGCGGACTGGGGGATTCACCCCTCCACTTT.

This clonotype was seen repeatedly, ten times or more. The J gene is TRBJ2-5, the V gene TRBV24-1, with TRBD1 identical over 7 bases. V lost 4 bases and J lost 2; bases outside the gene matches: 3. The germline CDR1 and CDR2 sequences are KGHDR and SFDVKD. The length of the CDR3 is 14 residues. In DNA, the CDR3 is TGTGCCACCAGTGAAGGGACAGCACAAGAGACCCAGTACTTC. Its translation is CATSEGTAQETQYF.

The chain links TRBV4-1 to TRBJ2-1; TRBD2 matches at 10 bases. This CDR3 has 18 residues. Germline assignment: CDR1 MGHRA and CDR2 YSYEKL. The ends lost 1 base at V and 4 bases at J; junction bases unmatched: 10. The CDR3: CASSQVYGLAAAYNEQFF. CDR3 in DNA: TGCGCCAGCAGCCAAGTCTACGGACTAGCGGCGGCATACAATGAGCAGTTCTTC.

This clonotype has more than one count but fewer than ten. J is TRBJ2-3 and V is TRBV10-3, with TRBD1 as a possible D gene (5 bases). V was pared by 4 bases and J by 4 bases, with 15 bases between. The CDR3 has 15 amino acids. Germline loops: CDR1 ENHRY, CDR2 SYGVKD. CDR3 loop: CAISVSGQGSDTQYF. CDR3 DNA: TGTGCCATCAGTGTTTCAGGGCAGGGATCAGATACGCAGTATTTT.